The 11 T cell receptor beta chains listed next were all sequenced from one sample in a study of T cell responses to AZD1222 COVID-19 vaccine. The assay was immunoSEQ multiplex PCR, and TCRdb's table has in-frame clones only and misses some. The sample carries 70,000 to 95,000 clones, around nine tenths recorded once. The sequencing used peripheral blood, collected on day 0 of MenACWY control vaccination. These receptors came from an adult in good health.

The gene calls are TRBV15 and TRBJ1-5; 7 nucleotides align to TRBD1. The germline gives CDR1 LNHNV, CDR2 YYDKDF (reference sequence). V was clipped by 8 bases and J by 4 bases; unmatched bases: 5. This CDR3 is built from 13 residues. CDR3 in DNA: TGTGCCACCGCGGGACAGTTAAATCAGCCCCAGCATTTT. Amino acids: CATAGQLNQPQHF.

V is TRBV28 and J is TRBJ2-3, with unresolved D. This CDR3 has 14 residues. V was pared by 5 bases and J by 6 bases, with 15 bases between. The V gene's germline CDR1 is MDHEN and CDR2 SYDVKM. The CDR3 is CASSPESVVDTQYF. CDR3 DNA: TGTGCCAGCAGTCCCGAGTCTGTCGTGGATACGCAGTATTTT.

The V call is TRBV28, the J call TRBJ1-5; D is unclear. The CDR3 extends over 16 amino acids. V dropped 2 bases and J dropped 2 bases, with 13 bases sitting between them. Per germline, CDR1 MDHEN and CDR2 SYDVKM. CDR3 sequence reads: CASSLEGFGGNQPQHF. The CDR3 nucleotides read TGTGCCAGCAGTTTAGAAGGTTTTGGGGGCAATCAGCCCCAGCATTTT.

V is TRBV19 and J is TRBJ2-2, with a tentative D call TRBD1 (6 bases). The germline gives CDR1 LNHDA, CDR2 SQIVND (reference sequence). The CDR3 is made up of 15 amino acids. Trimming shortened V by 3 bases and J by 6 bases, and 14 bases separated the two germline ends. CDR3 region: CASSMGHLLPGELFF. DNA of the CDR3: TGTGCCAGTAGTATGGGACATCTTCTCCCCGGGGAGCTGTTTTTT. The variable domain in full, completed from reference TRBV19 and TRBJ2-2, reads DGGITQSPKYLFRKEGQNVTLSCEQNLNHDAMYWYRQDPGQGLRLIYYSQIVNDFQKGDIAEGYSVSREKKESFPLTVTSAQKNPTAFYLCASSMGHLLPGELFFGEGSRLTVL.

The V gene is TRBV4-1, the J gene TRBJ1-4; D is undetermined. Trimming left V 4 bases short and J 7 bases short, with 16 bases between. CDR1 MGHRA and CDR2 YSYEKL come from the germline V gene. This CDR3 has 15 amino acids. The DNA of the CDR3 is TGCGCCAGCAGCCGGACTGGTGAGGGAGGTGAAAAACTGTTTTTT. Its protein product is CASSRTGEGGEKLFF.

The chain has TRBV3-1 (or the pseudogene TRBV3-2) and TRBJ1-5, with D tentatively TRBD1 (6 bases). V was shortened by 3 bases and J by 11 bases, with 11 bases between the two germline ends. Germline V CDR1 and CDR2: LGHDT, YNNKEL (reference sequence). The CDR3 totals 12 residues. Here the CDR3 DNA reads TGTGCCAGCAGCCATGGGCAGGGGTCCCAGCATTTT. Translated: CASSHGQGSQHF.

The chain has TRBV2 and TRBJ1-3, with D possibly being TRBD1 (6 bases). Germline V gives CDR1 SNHLY, CDR2 FYNNEI. Trimming took 2 bases from V and 0 from J, leaving 17 bases between them. This CDR3 is built from 18 residues. The DNA of the CDR3 is TGTGCCAGCAGTGAACCCGGACAGATCCTATACTCTGGAAACACCATATATTTT. Its translation: CASSEPGQILYSGNTIYF.

The chain is built from TRBV7-9 and TRBJ1-6, with TRBD1 identical over 10 bases. Germline CDR1 SEHNR, CDR2 FQNEAQ (reference sequence). With 6 bases clipped from V and 8 bases from J, the junction kept 7 bases outside the gene matches. This CDR3 is 15 amino acids long. The CDR3: CASRSVTGGDSPLHF. CDR3 coding DNA: TGTGCCAGCAGGTCAGTGACAGGGGGCGATTCACCCCTCCACTTT.

Here the CDR3 reads CAWSPLAGGEQFF. CDR3 nucleotide sequence: TGTGCCTGGAGTCCCCTAGCGGGGGGAGAGCAGTTCTTC. The chain is built from TRBV30 and TRBJ2-1; TRBD2 aligns across 11 bases. Germline V CDR1 and CDR2: GTSNPN, SVGIG (reference sequence). The trim removed 2 bases at V and 10 bases at J, leaving 4 bases unmatched. The CDR3 consists of 13 residues.

The chain uses TRBV6-4 and TRBJ2-7; 9 positions match TRBD2. V was clipped by 0 bases and J by 5 bases; unmatched bases: 5. Germline V gene sequence: CDR1 MRHNA, CDR2 SNTAGT. This CDR3 has 15 residues. The CDR3 DNA is TGTGCCAGCAGTGACTCAGCGGGGGGCCTGGACGAGCAGTACTTC. It is translated as CASSDSAGGLDEQYF.

The chain is built from TRBV4-3 and TRBJ2-3, with no clear D. The CDR3 runs to 16 residues. V was shortened by 0 bases and J by 3 bases, with 13 bases between the two germline ends. Germline CDR1 reads LGHNA; CDR2 reads YSLEER. The CDR3 reads CASSQDQKLGTDTQYF. CDR3 nucleotide sequence: TGCGCCAGCAGCCAAGATCAGAAGCTGGGAACAGATACGCAGTATTTT.